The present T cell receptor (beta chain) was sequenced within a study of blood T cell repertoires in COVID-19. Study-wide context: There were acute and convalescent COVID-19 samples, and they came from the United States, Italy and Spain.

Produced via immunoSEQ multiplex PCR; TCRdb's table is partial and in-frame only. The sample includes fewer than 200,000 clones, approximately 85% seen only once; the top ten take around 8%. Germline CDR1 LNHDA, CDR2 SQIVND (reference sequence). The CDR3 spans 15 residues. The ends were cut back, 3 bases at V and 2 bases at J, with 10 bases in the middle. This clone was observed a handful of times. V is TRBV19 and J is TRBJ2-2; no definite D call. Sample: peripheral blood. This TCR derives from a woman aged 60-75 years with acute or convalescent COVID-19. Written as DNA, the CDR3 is TGTGCCAGTAGTATCAGTGAAGTAAACACCGGGGAGCTGTTTTTT. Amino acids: CASSISEVNTGELFF.